One sample yielded the 27 T cell receptor beta chains listed below, sequenced in a study of Graves' ophthalmopathy and Graves' hyperthyroidism. TCR beta CDR3 regions were amplified from RNA transcripts. Amplification began with first-round RT-PCR using HTBI primers, then second-round multiplex PCR was performed. TCRdb itself ran the multiplex PCR reads through MiXCR, one entry per CDR3 protein. Counted here are over a million distinct CDR3 sequences, approximately 35% occurring once; the ten biggest clones make up more than 9.5%. The sample consisted of peripheral blood or thyroid tissue (not recorded which). These receptors all stem from an adult man with Graves' hyperthyroidism.

This clonotype has only a few counts. The chain recombines TRBV11-2 with TRBJ1-1; 9 nucleotides line up with TRBD1. J was trimmed by 4 bases and V by 4 bases; bases with no gene match: 4. The CDR3 consists of 14 residues. From germline, CDR1 is SGHAT and CDR2 FQNNGV. CDR3 protein: CASSSMTGGTEAFF. For the CDR3, the DNA is TGTGCCAGCAGCTCAATGACAGGGGGCACTGAAGCTTTCTTT.

This clonotype appeared a few times. This rearrangement joins TRBV12-3 or TRBV12-4 to TRBJ2-6; no definite D call. The CDR3 has 15 residues. Trimming stripped 3 bases from V and 2 bases from J, with 8 bases between. In nucleotides, the CDR3 is TGTGCCAGCAGTTTGGCCCCCGCTGGGGCCAACGTCCTGACTTTC. It encodes CASSLAPAGANVLTF.

The V gene is TRBV7-2, the J gene TRBJ2-7; D call uncertain. The V end lost 6 bases, the J end lost 2 bases, and 11 bases lay between the germline ends. In germline, CDR1 is SGHTA, CDR2 FQGNSA. The CDR3 covers 13 residues. DNA for the CDR3: TGTGCCAGCAGTAGGAACCAAGCCTACGAGCAGTACTTC. This gives the protein CASSRNQAYEQYF.

This clonotype appeared many times. The junction departs from the called germline gene at one end, perhaps through a read error. This chain joins TRBV12-3 or TRBV12-4 and TRBJ1-3; D unclear. The CDR3 sequence is 15 residues long. CDR3 nucleotide sequence: TGTGCCAGCAGCTTAGCGCGCAGCTCTGGAAACACCATATATTTT. Residues: CASSLARSSGNTIYF.

The chain has TRBV15 and TRBJ1-5; 7 nucleotides match TRBD1. The V gene end was trimmed by 0 bases and the J gene end by 5 bases; junction bases not matched to a gene: 7. Looked up from germline, CDR1 is LNHNV and CDR2 is YYDKDF (reference sequence). The CDR3 extends over 16 amino acids. This chain's CDR3 is CATSRETGTRDQPQHF. In nucleotides, the CDR3 is TGTGCCACCAGCAGAGAGACAGGGACACGGGATCAGCCCCAGCATTTT.

Many counts were recorded for this clonotype. V and J are TRBV7-9 and TRBJ1-6, with D maybe TRBD1 (6 bases). This CDR3 is built from 18 residues. Germline V gives CDR1 SEHNR, CDR2 FQNEAQ (reference sequence). Trimming shortened V by 4 bases and J by 3 bases, and 19 bases separated the two germline ends. The CDR3 DNA reads TGTGCCAGCAGCTCAACGGGACCGGGACACCTCTATAATTCACCCCTCCACTTT. Its protein product is CASSSTGPGHLYNSPLHF.

The V call is TRBV12-3 or TRBV12-4, the J call TRBJ2-7; perhaps TRBD1 as D (6 bases). Trimming cost V 6 bases and J 5 bases, with 14 bases left between them. The CDR3 extends over 13 amino acids. The CDR3 DNA sequence: TGTGCCAGCAGCTCTGGGGACACCCACGAGCAGTACTTC. Its protein is CASSSGDTHEQYF.

Only a few counts were recorded for this clonotype. The chain joins TRBV29-1 to TRBJ2-3; D may match TRBD1 or TRBD2 (6 bases each). The CDR3 consists of 13 residues. V lost 7 bases to trimming and J lost 2 bases, with 13 bases between them. Per the germline V gene, CDR1 is SQVTM and CDR2 is ANQGSEA. CDR3 in amino acids: CSARDTDTDTQYF. CDR3 DNA: TGCAGCGCGCGGGACACCGACACAGATACGCAGTATTTT.

In regard to this clonotype: An end of the junction differs from the germline gene, which may be a read error. V usage is TRBV5-1 and J usage is TRBJ1-2, with a tentative D call TRBD1 (5 bases). CDR3 length: 15 amino acids. CDR1 SGHRS and CDR2 YFSETQ come from the germline V gene. For the CDR3, the DNA is TGCGCCAGCAGTTTGGAGGGACCGGACGCCTATGGCTACACCTTC. Protein: CASSLEGPDAYGYTF.

There are many counts of this clonotype. The chain has TRBV12-3 or TRBV12-4 and TRBJ1-6, with D uncertain. V lost 6 bases, J lost 7 bases, and 10 bases lay in between. The CDR3 spans 13 residues. The CDR3 here is CASRSDWNSPLHF. In DNA, the CDR3 is TGTGCCAGCAGGTCCGACTGGAATTCACCCCTCCACTTT.

V gene TRBV29-1 combines with J gene TRBJ1-5; 7 bases are shared with TRBD1. The CDR3 contains 12 residues. Germline V gene lookup returns CDR1 SQVTM and CDR2 ANQGSEA. V was clipped by 8 bases and J by 2 bases; unmatched bases: 3. The CDR3 DNA sequence: TGCAGCTTCACAGGGGGCAATCAGCCCCAGCATTTT. This gives the protein CSFTGGNQPQHF.

The rearrangement uses TRBV9 and TRBJ1-6; no firm D call. The V gene's germline CDR1 is SGDLS and CDR2 YYNGEE. V lost 0 bases, J lost 11 bases, and 15 bases lay in between. This CDR3 is built from 15 residues. Written as DNA, the CDR3 is TGTGCCAGCAGCGTAGGCGACGTAAGGGTAACACCCCTCCACTTT. Its protein is CASSVGDVRVTPLHF.

Points on this clonotype: One end of the junction does not line up with germline, which may come from a read error. The chain joins TRBV15 to TRBJ1-6, with 9 bases matching TRBD1. This CDR3 region has 16 residues. Germline assignment: CDR1 LNHNV and CDR2 YYDKDF (reference sequence). The CDR3 bases are TGTGCCGCCAGCAGCTCGCGGACAGGGGATAATTCACCCCTCCACTTT. It translates to CAASSSRTGDNSPLHF.

This clonotype was seen a handful of times. CDR3 nucleotides: TGTGCCAGCAGCCCCAGTTCGGCAGAGACCCAGTACTTC. Translated, it gives CASSPSSAETQYF. This chain links TRBV5-4 with TRBJ2-5; D gene ambiguous. CDR1 SGHNT and CDR2 YYREEE come from the germline V gene (reference sequence). Deletions cut 4 bases from V and 4 bases from J, with 11 bases between. This CDR3 region has 13 residues.

This clonotype turned up a few times. This chain joins TRBV25-1 and TRBJ2-5; a possible D gene is TRBD2 (5 bases). The germline gives CDR1 MGHDK, CDR2 SYGVNS. V was clipped by 5 bases and J by 1 base, with 23 bases between them. The CDR3 is 18 amino acids. CDR3 loop: CASSLAQKGVSIQETQYF. CDR3 nucleotides: TGTGCCAGCAGTTTAGCGCAGAAAGGCGTGTCGATCCAAGAGACCCAGTACTTC.

The table lists this clonotype with many counts. The V call is TRBV20-1, the J call TRBJ1-2; perhaps TRBD1 as D (5 bases). From germline, CDR1 is DFQATT and CDR2 SNEGSKA (reference sequence). Trimming removed 8 bases at V and 2 bases at J, with 18 bases between. The CDR3 is 14 amino acids. This chain's CDR3 is CSYNTGFTNYGYTF. The DNA for the CDR3 is TGCAGTTACAACACAGGTTTTACAAACTATGGCTACACCTTC.

This clonotype was observed a few times. The chain uses TRBV9 and TRBJ1-1, with D maybe TRBD1 (6 bases). Per germline, CDR1 SGDLS and CDR2 YYNGEE. This CDR3 region has 12 residues. For the CDR3, the DNA is TGTGCTAGACCGGAAGGGGGACCTGAAGCTTTCTTT. It translates to CARPEGGPEAFF.

There are many counts of this clonotype. The chain recombines TRBV7-3 with TRBJ2-7, with a possible D match to TRBD2 (6 bases). CDR1 is SGHTA, CDR2 FQGTGA, per germline. There are 16 residues in the CDR3. V was pared by 2 bases and J by 0 bases, with 14 bases between. In nucleotides, the CDR3 is TGTGCCAGCAGCTTACGTGCGCGGGGTAGCTCCTACGAGCAGTACTTC. It translates to CASSLRARGSSYEQYF.

This clonotype has just a few counts. For the CDR3, the DNA is TGTGCCAGCAGTGTGGCCGAGCAGTACTTC. This gives the protein CASSVAEQYF. The J gene is TRBJ2-7, the V gene TRBV28; no firm D call. The CDR3 sequence is 10 residues long. Looked up from germline, CDR1 is MDHEN and CDR2 is SYDVKM. Trimming took 5 bases from V and 6 from J, leaving 5 bases between them.

The chain joins TRBV10-2 to TRBJ2-5; D is unresolved. Germline V gives CDR1 WSHSY, CDR2 SAAADI. V lost 4 bases to trimming and J lost 2 bases, with 11 bases between them. The CDR3 runs to 14 residues. This CDR3 reads CASSVTREQETQYF. Written as DNA, the CDR3 is TGCGCCAGCAGTGTGACACGTGAACAAGAGACCCAGTACTTC.

This clonotype was counted many times. The rearrangement uses TRBV7-9 and TRBJ1-1; D is ambiguous. Trimming cost V 3 bases and J 1 base, with 9 bases left between them. Germline CDR1 is SEHNR and CDR2 is FQNEAQ (reference sequence). This CDR3 region has 14 residues. CDR3 sequence (DNA): TGTGCCAGCAGCTTCTTGAGAGGGAACACTGAAGCTTTCTTT. This sequence encodes CASSFLRGNTEAFF.

This clonotype was detected only once. Since a much larger clone is just one base distant, this may be a read error. V gene TRBV2 combines with J gene TRBJ2-5; the D gene is possibly TRBD2 (6 bases). The V gene lost 7 bases and the J gene lost 0 bases, with 12 bases spanning the gap. CDR1 is SNHLY and CDR2 is FYNNEI in the germline V gene. CDR3 length equals 14 residues. The CDR3 DNA is TGTGCCAGCATCGCGGGGCGGCACCAAGAGACCCAGTACTTC. Its protein product is CASIAGRHQETQYF.

Worth noting for this clonotype: Lacking the conserved final phenylalanine or tryptophan, this CDR3 likely reflects a read error. CDR3 sequence reads: CSAQDRGNQPQHG. In DNA, the CDR3 is TGCAGTGCACAGGACAGGGGCAATCAGCCCCAGCATGGT. The chain employs TRBV20-1 and TRBJ1-5, with 8 bases that match TRBD1. Germline V lookup: CDR1 DFQATT, CDR2 SNEGSKA (reference sequence). The junction had 3 bases not matched to a gene; V was cut back by 6 bases and J by 2 bases. This CDR3 spans 13 amino acids.

This clonotype was observed many times. The chain has TRBV10-3 and TRBJ2-7; TRBD1 aligns across 9 bases. This CDR3 region has 14 residues. Germline-derived CDR1 and CDR2 are ENHRY and SYGVKD. In DNA form, the CDR3 reads TGTGCCATCAGTGAGTCGACCGGGACAGGGCCGACCGCGGTC. Translated, it gives CAISESTGTGPTAV.

This clonotype was counted at least ten times. The chain carries TRBV10-3 and TRBJ1-2; D is perhaps TRBD1 (6 bases). This CDR3 region has 13 residues. Germline CDR1 reads ENHRY; CDR2 reads SYGVKD. V was cut by 8 bases and J by 4 bases, with 14 bases left in between. The CDR3 region is CAIRKGEVYGYTF. The CDR3, as DNA: TGTGCCATCCGGAAGGGGGAAGTCTATGGCTACACCTTC.

This rearrangement joins TRBV28 to TRBJ2-7; no clear D gene. The CDR3 is 14 residues long. The V gene lost 3 bases and the J gene lost 8 bases, with 17 bases spanning the gap. Germline V gives CDR1 MDHEN, CDR2 SYDVKM. This chain's CDR3 is CASSFSGQDGQQYF. The CDR3 nucleotides read TGTGCCAGCAGTTTCTCGGGTCAGGACGGTCAGCAGTACTTC.

The chain has TRBV30 and TRBJ1-2, with D perhaps matching TRBD1 (5 bases). The CDR3 contains 15 residues. Trimming took off 3 bases at V and 4 bases at J, with 18 bases between the two ends. CDR1 GTSNPN and CDR2 SVGIG come from the germline V gene (reference sequence). The CDR3 here is CAWRERDLAFYGYTF. CDR3 sequence (DNA): TGTGCCTGGAGGGAGAGGGACTTAGCCTTCTATGGCTACACCTTC.